Listed below are T cell receptor beta chains from one sample, sequenced in a study of T cells after yellow fever vaccination. In TCRdb, the 5' RACE reads were re-called with MiXCR into one record per CDR3 protein. The profile shows around 56,000 distinct CDR3 sequences, around 5.4% of them singletons. The input for sequencing was PBMCs, either bulk or a sorted T-cell subset (CD4+, CD8+, memory, or dextramer-sorted; not recorded which), taken on the day of the yellow fever booster vaccination. All receptors derive from a man younger than 35 who received the YFV17D yellow fever vaccine. Each CDR3 is given with its conserved first and last residue.

j_gene: TRBJ2-4
v_gene: TRBV5-1
CDR3aa: CASSLDGVAKNIQYF

j_gene: TRBJ2-3
v_gene: TRBV11-3
CDR3aa: CASSLQLAGGTDTQYF

j_gene: TRBJ2-7
v_gene: TRBV10-3
CDR3aa: CAISDPGSSYEQYF

j_gene: TRBJ2-3
v_gene: TRBV10-3
CDR3aa: CAISSLARATDTQYF

j_gene: TRBJ2-1
v_gene: TRBV4-3
CDR3aa: CASSQEYMSRTRNEQFF

j_gene: TRBJ1-2
v_gene: TRBV6-2/TRBV6-3
CDR3aa: CASSTLDGFYYGYTF

j_gene: TRBJ2-1
v_gene: TRBV7-9
CDR3aa: CASSSERLAGGLNEQFF

j_gene: TRBJ1-5
v_gene: TRBV4-1
CDR3aa: CASSQAGSNQPQHF

j_gene: TRBJ1-6
v_gene: TRBV7-9
CDR3aa: CASSNEHGTPLHF

j_gene: TRBJ2-3
v_gene: TRBV13
CDR3aa: CASSSGAETDTQYF

j_gene: TRBJ2-1
v_gene: TRBV20-1
CDR3aa: CSVVQGFTYNEQFF

j_gene: TRBJ2-1
v_gene: TRBV3-1
CDR3aa: CASSQAQSYNEQFF

j_gene: TRBJ2-1
v_gene: TRBV14
CDR3aa: CASSIRIGGATDNEQFF

j_gene: TRBJ1-2
v_gene: TRBV7-9
CDR3aa: CASSLVEEPYYGYTF

j_gene: TRBJ2-2
v_gene: TRBV12-3/TRBV12-4
CDR3aa: CASSFSGPGELFF

j_gene: TRBJ1-2
v_gene: TRBV5-1
CDR3aa: CASSLARGGLNYGYTF

j_gene: TRBJ1-1
v_gene: TRBV4-3
CDR3aa: CASSQDLTGPMNTEAFF

j_gene: TRBJ1-2
v_gene: TRBV2
CDR3aa: CASEGNNYGYTF

j_gene: TRBJ2-1
v_gene: TRBV5-5
CDR3aa: CASSLGPGTSGGYNEQFF

j_gene: TRBJ2-7
v_gene: TRBV27
CDR3aa: CASSLGEGWYEQYF

j_gene: TRBJ2-2
v_gene: TRBV6-6
CDR3aa: CASSWDRDRTGELIF

j_gene: TRBJ2-5
v_gene: TRBV5-1
CDR3aa: CASSHGLAEQETQYF

j_gene: TRBJ1-2
v_gene: TRBV20-1
CDR3aa: CSAKFEGTDYGYTF

j_gene: TRBJ2-1
v_gene: TRBV5-6
CDR3aa: CASSLVVHSYNEQFF

j_gene: TRBJ1-2
v_gene: TRBV12-3/TRBV12-4
CDR3aa: CASRSKLVDRGLGYTF

j_gene: TRBJ1-2
v_gene: TRBV12-3/TRBV12-4
CDR3aa: CASSTTDRDHGYTF

j_gene: TRBJ2-3
v_gene: TRBV29-1
CDR3aa: CSVEGNRDRGSGDTQYF

j_gene: TRBJ2-1
v_gene: TRBV2
CDR3aa: CASSAGQGGYNEQFF

j_gene: TRBJ2-5
v_gene: TRBV7-9
CDR3aa: CASTYLTGVGETQYF